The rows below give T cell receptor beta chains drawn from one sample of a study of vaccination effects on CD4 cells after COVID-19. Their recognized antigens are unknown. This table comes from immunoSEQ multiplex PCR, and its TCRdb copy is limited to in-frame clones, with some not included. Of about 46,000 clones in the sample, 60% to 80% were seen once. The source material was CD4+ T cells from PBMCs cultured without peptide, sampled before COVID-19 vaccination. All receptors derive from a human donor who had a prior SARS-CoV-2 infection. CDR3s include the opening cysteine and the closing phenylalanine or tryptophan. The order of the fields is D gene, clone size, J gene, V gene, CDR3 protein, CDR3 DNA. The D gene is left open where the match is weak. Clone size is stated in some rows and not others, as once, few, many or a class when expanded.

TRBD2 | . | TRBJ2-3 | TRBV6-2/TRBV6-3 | CASSYWGTSGYTDTQYF | TGTGCCAGCAGTTACTGGGGGACTAGCGGGTACACAGATACGCAGTATTTT
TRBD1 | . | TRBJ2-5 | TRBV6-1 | CASSVGPGQGMETQYF | TGTGCCAGCAGTGTAGGACCGGGACAGGGTATGGAGACCCAGTACTTC
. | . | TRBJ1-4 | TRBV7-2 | CASSSDLATNEKLFF | TGTGCCAGCAGCTCCGATCTAGCAACTAATGAAAAACTGTTTTTT
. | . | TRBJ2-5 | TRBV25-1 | CASSDFRTSGETQYF | TGTGCCAGCAGTGATTTTAGGACGAGTGGGGAGACCCAGTACTTC
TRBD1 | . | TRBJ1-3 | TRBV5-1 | CASSSTGVSGNTIYF | TGCGCCAGCAGCTCCACAGGGGTCTCTGGAAACACCATATATTTT
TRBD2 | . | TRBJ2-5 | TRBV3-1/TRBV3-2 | CASSQALAGVGETQYF | TGTGCCAGCAGCCAAGCGCTAGCGGGAGTGGGGGAGACCCAGTACTTC
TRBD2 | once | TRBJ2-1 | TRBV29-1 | CSVNGLAISSYNEQFF | TGCAGCGTCAACGGACTAGCGATTAGCTCCTACAATGAGCAGTTCTTC
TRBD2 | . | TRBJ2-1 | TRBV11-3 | CASSQRTSGRGMEQFF | TGTGCCAGCAGCCAGCGGACTAGCGGGAGGGGTATGGAGCAGTTCTTC
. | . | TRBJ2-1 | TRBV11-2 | CASSLVAAGQFF | TGTGCCAGCAGCTTAGTTGCGGCAGGGCAGTTCTTC
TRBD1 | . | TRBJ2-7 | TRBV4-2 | CASSRPGQGSYEQYF | TGTGCCAGCAGCCGGCCGGGACAGGGATCCTACGAGCAGTACTTC
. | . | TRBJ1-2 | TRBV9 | CASSPREEGYTF | TGTGCCAGCAGCCCGAGGGAGGAGGGCTACACCTTC
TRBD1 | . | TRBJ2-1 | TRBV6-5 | CASRDRGRLNNEQFF | TGTGCCAGCAGGGACAGGGGGCGCCTTAATAATGAGCAGTTCTTC
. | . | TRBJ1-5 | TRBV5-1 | CASSWGPGDGQPQHF | TGCGCCAGCAGCTGGGGGCCGGGGGACGGTCAGCCCCAGCATTTT
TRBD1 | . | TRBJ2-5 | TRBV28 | CASSFRGRETQYF | TGTGCCAGCAGTTTTAGGGGGCGGGAGACCCAGTACTTC
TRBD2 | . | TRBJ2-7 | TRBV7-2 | CASSWPGRAVDEQYF | TGTGCCAGCAGCTGGCCCGGGAGGGCCGTCGACGAGCAGTACTTC
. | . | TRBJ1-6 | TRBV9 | CASSPQSGFPPLHF | TGTGCCAGCAGCCCCCAATCCGGGTTTCCACCCCTCCACTTT
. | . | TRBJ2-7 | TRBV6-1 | CASSDMGFAFYEQYF | TGTGCCAGCAGTGACATGGGGTTTGCGTTCTACGAGCAGTACTTC
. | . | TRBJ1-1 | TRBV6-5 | CASSYGPDRPNTEAFF | TGTGCCAGCAGTTACGGACCAGACAGGCCGAACACTGAAGCTTTCTTT
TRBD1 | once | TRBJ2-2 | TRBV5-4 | CATADRGGTGELFF | TGTGCCACCGCGGACAGGGGTGGCACCGGGGAGCTGTTTTTT
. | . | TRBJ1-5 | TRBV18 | CASSPLEDQPQHF | TGTGCCAGCTCACCCCTAGAGGATCAGCCCCAGCATTTT
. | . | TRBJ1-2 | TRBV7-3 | CASSLFPSGGYTF | TGTGCCAGCAGCTTATTTCCTAGCGGAGGCTACACCTTC
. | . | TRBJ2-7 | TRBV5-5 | CASSLLAVPVEQYF | TGTGCCAGCAGCTTGCTGGCCGTTCCGGTCGAGCAGTACTTC
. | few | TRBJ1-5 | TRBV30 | CAWRDGYNQPQHF | TGTGCCTGGAGGGACGGATACAATCAGCCCCAGCATTTT
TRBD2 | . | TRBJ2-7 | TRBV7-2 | CASSLRREVYEQYF | TGTGCCAGCAGCTTAAGACGGGAGGTCTACGAGCAGTACTTC
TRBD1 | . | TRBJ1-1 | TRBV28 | CASSDRGHDTEAFF | TGTGCCAGCAGCGACAGGGGGCATGACACTGAAGCTTTCTTT
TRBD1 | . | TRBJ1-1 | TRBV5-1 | CASSADRGLIGAFF | TGCGCCAGCAGCGCTGACAGGGGGCTAATTGGAGCTTTCTTT
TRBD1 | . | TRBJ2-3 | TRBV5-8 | CASSEDRGTDTQYF | TGTGCCAGCAGCGAGGACAGGGGGACAGATACGCAGTATTTT
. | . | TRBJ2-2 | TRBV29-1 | CSVRREPTGELFF | TGCAGCGTTAGGAGGGAACCTACCGGGGAGCTGTTTTTT
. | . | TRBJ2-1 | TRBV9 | CASSVAGDSYNEQFF | TGTGCCAGCAGCGTAGCAGGGGACTCTTACAATGAGCAGTTCTTC
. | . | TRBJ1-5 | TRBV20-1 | CSASEGPNQPQHF | TGCAGTGCTAGTGAGGGACCTAATCAGCCCCAGCATTTT
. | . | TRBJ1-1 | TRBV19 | CASSIAGRGNTEAFF | TGTGCCAGTAGTATAGCCGGCAGGGGGAACACTGAAGCTTTCTTT
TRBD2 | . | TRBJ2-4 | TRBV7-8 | CASSREPLTSGRPGDIQYF | TGTGCCAGCAGCCGAGAACCTTTGACTAGCGGGAGGCCCGGCGACATTCAGTACTTC
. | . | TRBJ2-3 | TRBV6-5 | CASSYSQGSTDTQYF | TGTGCCAGCAGTTACTCGCAGGGAAGCACAGATACGCAGTATTTT
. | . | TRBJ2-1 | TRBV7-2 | CASSLSIDEQFF | TGTGCCAGCAGCTTATCAATCGATGAGCAGTTCTTC
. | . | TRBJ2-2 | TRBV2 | CASSGLTTGELFF | TGTGCCAGCAGTGGTCTAACCACCGGGGAGCTGTTTTTT
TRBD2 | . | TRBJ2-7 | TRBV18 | CASSPRGLAASEQYF | TGTGCCAGCTCACCAAGGGGACTAGCGGCGAGCGAGCAGTACTTC
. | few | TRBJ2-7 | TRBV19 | CASSIAGSITYEQYF | TGTGCCAGTAGTATTGCGGGGTCAATAACCTACGAGCAGTACTTC
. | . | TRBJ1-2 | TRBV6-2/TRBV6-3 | CASSATGGYTF | TGTGCCAGCAGTGCCACAGGGGGCTACACCTTC
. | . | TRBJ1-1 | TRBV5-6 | CASDSARKSTEAFF | TGTGCCAGCGACTCGGCCAGGAAGTCCACTGAAGCTTTCTTT
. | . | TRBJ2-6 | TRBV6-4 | CASSDKPGQIVGGKTGANVLTF | TGTGCCAGCAGTGACAAACCGGGACAGATAGTGGGGGGAAAGACTGGGGCCAACGTCCTGACTTTC
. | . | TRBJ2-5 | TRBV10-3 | CAGSSPGETQYF | TGTGCAGGCAGTTCCCCTGGGGAGACCCAGTACTTC
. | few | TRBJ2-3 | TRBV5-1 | CASGPGETSTDTQYF | TGCGCCAGCGGGCCGGGGGAAACTAGCACAGATACGCAGTATTTT
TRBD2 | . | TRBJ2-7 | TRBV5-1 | CASRDTPSGPFIREQYF | TGCGCCAGCAGGGACACACCTAGCGGGCCATTTATTAGAGAGCAGTACTTC
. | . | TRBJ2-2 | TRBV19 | CASTSQANTGELFF | TGTGCCAGTACTTCCCAGGCGAACACCGGGGAGCTGTTTTTT
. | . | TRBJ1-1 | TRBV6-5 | CASNLRGLSNTEAFF | TGTGCCAGCAACCTTAGGGGTCTTTCGAACACTGAAGCTTTCTTT
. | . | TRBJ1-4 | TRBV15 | CATSRGDNLGSEKLFF | TGTGCCACCAGCAGAGGGGACAACCTTGGAAGTGAAAAACTGTTTTTT
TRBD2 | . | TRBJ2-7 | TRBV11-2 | CASSLPGLAGGLRHEQYF | TGTGCCAGCAGTCTCCCGGGACTAGCGGGGGGGCTAAGGCACGAGCAGTACTTC
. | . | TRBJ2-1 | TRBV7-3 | CASSLNFPYEQFF | TGTGCCAGCAGCTTAAACTTTCCATATGAGCAGTTCTTC
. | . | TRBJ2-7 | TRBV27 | CASSRTSGLRSYEQYF | TGTGCCAGCAGTAGGACAAGCGGGCTCCGCTCCTACGAGCAGTACTTC
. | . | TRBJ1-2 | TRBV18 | CASSPGRSYGYTF | TGTGCCAGCTCACCTGGCAGGTCCTATGGCTACACCTTC
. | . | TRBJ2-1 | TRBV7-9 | CASSQSRGLLYNEQFF | TGTGCCAGCAGCCAGAGCCGGGGCCTACTATACAATGAGCAGTTCTTC
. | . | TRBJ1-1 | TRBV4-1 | CASSHNLMNTEAFF | TGCGCCAGCAGCCACAACCTCATGAACACTGAAGCTTTCTTT
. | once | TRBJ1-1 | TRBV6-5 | CASSYDDRTYTEAFF | TGTGCCAGCAGTTACGACGACAGGACTTACACTGAAGCTTTCTTT
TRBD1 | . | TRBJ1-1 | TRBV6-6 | CASSHRRTGLNTEAFF | TGTGCCAGCAGCCACAGACGGACAGGCCTGAACACTGAAGCTTTCTTT
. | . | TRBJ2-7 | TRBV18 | CASSPPGIGNEQYF | TGTGCCAGCTCACCACCGGGTATAGGGAACGAGCAGTACTTC
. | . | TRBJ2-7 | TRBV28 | CASATRVFPYEQYF | TGTGCCAGCGCTACCAGAGTTTTCCCCTACGAGCAGTACTTC
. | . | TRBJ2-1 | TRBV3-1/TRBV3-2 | CASSTGLVANEQFF | TGTGCCAGCAGCACCGGCCTAGTAGCAAATGAGCAGTTCTTC
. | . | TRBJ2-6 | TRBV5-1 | CASSLMGPPGVLTF | TGCGCCAGCAGCTTGATGGGGCCCCCGGGCGTCCTGACTTTC
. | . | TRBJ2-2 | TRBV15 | CATSRGRGTGELFF | TGTGCCACCAGCAGAGGAAGGGGGACCGGGGAGCTGTTTTTT